This entry lists 31 T cell receptor beta chains sequenced from one sample in a study of neurological immune-mediated disorders. MiXCR was run by TCRdb on the 5' RACE reads, yielding one entry per CDR3 protein. The repertoire holds about 66,000 distinct CDR3 sequences, with less than 5.5% as singletons. The sequenced sample consisted of PBMCs. The receptors originated from a man aged 25 to 45 with multiple sclerosis.

This clonotype was recorded many times. The J gene is TRBJ1-2, the V gene TRBV20-1; 12 positions agree with TRBD1. Germline assignment: CDR1 DFQATT and CDR2 SNEGSKA (reference sequence). This CDR3 spans 13 amino acids. V lost 5 bases to trimming and J lost 8 bases; unmatched junction nucleotides: 6. Here the CDR3 DNA reads TGCAGTGCTCGCGGGACAGGGGGCCGAGGCTACACCTTC. Protein product: CSARGTGGRGYTF.

This clonotype was detected many times. This sequence joins TRBV5-8 and TRBJ2-3; tentative D call: TRBD1 (5 bases). The germline V and J ends were trimmed by 6 bases and 7 bases, with 15 bases remaining between them. In germline, CDR1 is SGHTS, CDR2 YDEGEE. The length of the CDR3 is 13 residues. Written as DNA, the CDR3 is TGTGCCAGCAACGTGTGGGGCGAAAATACGCAGTATTTT. Its protein product is CASNVWGENTQYF.

In this sample, this clonotype turned up many times. Here the CDR3 DNA reads TGCGCCAGCAGCTTAATTAGTCGGCTTCAGTCCTACAATGAGCAGTTCTTC. As protein: CASSLISRLQSYNEQFF. The chain uses TRBV5-1 and TRBJ2-1; D unclear. V was trimmed by 2 bases and J by 1 base, leaving 16 bases between them. CDR3 length: 17 amino acids. Germline-derived CDR1 and CDR2 are SGHRS and YFSETQ.

This clonotype has a handful of counts. The chain carries TRBV7-3 and TRBJ2-7; D is undetermined. In germline, CDR1 is SGHTA, CDR2 FQGTGA. CDR3 length: 16 amino acids. The germline V and J ends were trimmed by 0 bases and 1 base, with 13 bases remaining between them. CDR3 amino acids: CASSLTGGLRSYEQYV. The CDR3 nucleotides are TGTGCCAGCAGCTTAACGGGCGGATTAAGGTCCTACGAGCAGTACGTC.

This clonotype was seen ten or more times. The V gene is TRBV7-6, the J gene TRBJ1-4, with a possible D match to TRBD1 (6 bases). Germline V gene sequence: CDR1 SGHVS, CDR2 FNYEAQ. V shed 5 bases and J shed 6 bases, with 13 bases lying between them. The CDR3 length is 14 residues. CDR3 sequence: CASSRQALDEKLFF. CDR3 nucleotide sequence: TGTGCCAGCAGCCGACAGGCCCTTGATGAAAAACTGTTTTTT.

This clonotype was seen at least ten times. V usage is TRBV10-3 and J usage is TRBJ2-3, with D hard to call. Germline V gives CDR1 ENHRY, CDR2 SYGVKD. CDR3 size: 14 residues. The V and J ends lost 8 bases and 6 bases respectively, with 18 bases between them. The DNA of the CDR3 is TGTGCCATCGGTGGTGGGTTAGCCGGGGATACGCAGTATTTT. This translates into CAIGGGLAGDTQYF.

This clonotype was seen ten or more times. The chain carries TRBV5-1 and TRBJ2-3, with TRBD2 matching 9 bases. From germline, CDR1 is SGHRS and CDR2 YFSETQ. The J segment lost 4 bases and the V segment lost 3 bases, leaving 3 bases of the junction unmatched. The CDR3 runs to 14 residues. The CDR3 is CASSSSGAADTQYF. The CDR3 nucleotides read TGCGCCAGCAGCTCTAGCGGGGCGGCAGATACGCAGTATTTT.

The chain is built from TRBV10-3 and TRBJ2-1, with 14 positions matching TRBD2. Trimming cost V 6 bases and J 7 bases; bases outside gene matches: 2. Germline assignment: CDR1 ENHRY and CDR2 SYGVKD. This CDR3 is 14 amino acids long. The CDR3 DNA reads as TGTGCCATCAGCCGGACTAGCGGGGGGAATGAGCAGTTCTTC. It encodes CAISRTSGGNEQFF.

This clonotype was counted many times. This chain joins TRBV5-1 and TRBJ1-1; no clear D gene. Per the germline V gene, CDR1 is SGHRS and CDR2 is YFSETQ. V was clipped by 3 bases and J by 0 bases, with 21 bases between them. The CDR3 runs 18 residues. The CDR3, as DNA: TGCGCCAGCAGCTCCCCGACTCGGCCAGAAACTATGAACACTGAAGCTTTCTTT. Translated: CASSSPTRPETMNTEAFF.

There are many counts of this clonotype. The chain joins TRBV20-1 to TRBJ2-4; D could derive from TRBD1 or TRBD2 (5 bases each). Germline V lookup: CDR1 DFQATT, CDR2 SNEGSKA (reference sequence). V shed 3 bases and J shed 4 bases, with 13 bases lying between them. The CDR3 consists of 14 residues. This chain's CDR3 is CSASFRGRKNIQYF. The CDR3 region has the DNA TGCAGTGCTAGTTTCCGGGGCAGAAAAAACATTCAGTACTTC.

This clonotype occurred a few times. This chain links TRBV20-1 with TRBJ2-5, with no clear D. This CDR3 is built from 14 residues. Germline V gene data show CDR1 as DFQATT and CDR2 as SNEGSKA (reference sequence). Trimming left V 1 base short and J 0 bases short, with 9 bases between. The CDR3 DNA follows: TGCAGTGCTAGAGCCGACACGAACCAAGAGACCCAGTACTTC. It translates to CSARADTNQETQYF.

This clonotype was counted at least ten times. The genes are TRBV5-5 and TRBJ2-3; D remains unclear. Germline CDR1 SGHKS, CDR2 YYEKEE (reference sequence). Trimming cost V 5 bases and J 2 bases, with 12 bases left between them. The CDR3 consists of 14 residues. CDR3 loop: CASRSRTYTDTQYF. CDR3 sequence (DNA): TGTGCCAGCAGAAGCCGGACGTACACAGATACGCAGTATTTT.

This clonotype was detected a few times. The gene calls are TRBV5-1 and TRBJ1-5; D gene unclear. Trimming left V 4 bases short and J 5 bases short, with 13 bases between. CDR1 SGHRS and CDR2 YFSETQ come from the germline V gene. The CDR3 totals 14 residues. DNA for the CDR3: TGCGCCAGCAGCCCGGACGAAGGACATCAGCCCCAGCATTTT. Translated: CASSPDEGHQPQHF.

This clonotype was seen repeatedly, ten times or more. J is TRBJ1-2 and V is TRBV7-9; D is unclear. Trimming cost V 5 bases and J 1 base, with 5 bases left between them. In germline, CDR1 is SEHNR, CDR2 FQNEAQ (reference sequence). This CDR3 region has 12 residues. The CDR3 loop reads CASSPLNYGYTF. The CDR3 DNA follows: TGTGCCAGCAGCCCCCTTAACTATGGCTACACCTTC.

The chain is built from TRBV14 and TRBJ2-3; unclear D gene. The CDR3 sequence is 12 residues long. V dropped 4 bases and J dropped 7 bases, with 9 bases sitting between them. Germline assignment: CDR1 SGHDN and CDR2 FVKESK. In DNA form, the CDR3 reads TGTGCCAGCAGCCGAGCCCCTAATACGCAGTATTTT. Residues: CASSRAPNTQYF. The full variable domain, completed using reference TRBV14 and TRBJ2-3, is EAGVTQFPSHSVIEKGQTVTLRCDPISGHDNLYWYRRVMGKEIKFLLHFVKESKQDESGMPNNRFLAERTGGTYSTLKVQPAELEDSGVYFCASSRAPNTQYFGPGTRLTVL.

This clonotype was seen ten or more times. V usage is TRBV7-9 and J usage is TRBJ1-1; D is perhaps TRBD1 (5 bases). In germline, CDR1 is SEHNR, CDR2 FQNEAQ (reference sequence). V shed 1 base and J shed 0 bases, with 9 bases lying between them. The length of the CDR3 is 15 residues. The CDR3 region is CASSLGGPMNTEAFF. The CDR3, as DNA: TGTGCCAGCAGCTTAGGGGGCCCTATGAACACTGAAGCTTTCTTT. Drawing the rest from reference TRBV7-9 and TRBJ1-1, the complete variable domain is DTGVSQNPRHKITKRGQNVTFRCDPISEHNRLYWYRQTLGQGPEFLTYFQNEAQLEKSRLLSDRFSAERPKGSFSTLEIQRTEQGDSAMYLCASSLGGPMNTEAFFGQGTRLTVV.

This clonotype occurred many times. This sequence joins TRBV20-1 and TRBJ1-2; no clear D. Germline V lookup: CDR1 DFQATT, CDR2 SNEGSKA (reference sequence). CDR3 length equals 12 residues. The ends were cut back, 3 bases at V and 4 bases at J, with 9 bases in the middle. CDR3 sequence reads: CSARREGYGYTF. CDR3 DNA: TGCAGTGCTAGGAGAGAGGGCTATGGCTACACCTTC.

This clonotype has at least ten counts. The gene calls are TRBV20-1 and TRBJ2-5; 10 bases are shared with TRBD1. Germline CDR1 and CDR2: DFQATT and SNEGSKA (reference sequence). V shed 4 bases, J shed 5 bases, and the junction held 7 bases outside the gene matches. This CDR3 is 14 amino acids long. CDR3 coding DNA: TGCAGTGCTATTTTCCCGGGACAGGGGGAGACCCAGTACTTC. As protein: CSAIFPGQGETQYF.

The table lists this clonotype with many counts. The chain's CDR3 is CASSQGPGQNHEKLFF. CDR3 bases: TGCGCCAGCAGCCAAGGGCCGGGACAGAACCATGAAAAACTGTTTTTT. The chain has TRBV4-1 and TRBJ1-4, with 7 nucleotides matching TRBD1. Germline V gives CDR1 MGHRA, CDR2 YSYEKL. This CDR3 contains 16 residues. V lost 1 base and J lost 6; bases outside the gene matches: 8.

This clonotype has ten or more counts. The chain carries TRBV20-1 and TRBJ1-1; D unresolved. The germline V gene has CDR1 DFQATT and CDR2 SNEGSKA (reference sequence). V lost 1 base, J lost 5 bases, and 17 bases lay in between. The CDR3 is made up of 15 amino acids. In nucleotides, the CDR3 is TGCAGTGCTAGAGGGTCATCGCTGGGGAGTACTGAAGCTTTCTTT. This codes for CSARGSSLGSTEAFF.

The chain employs TRBV6-2 or TRBV6-3 and TRBJ1-5; no clear D. V gave up 4 bases and J gave up 0 bases, with 10 bases separating them. The CDR3 covers 15 residues. Looked up from germline, CDR1 is MNHEY and CDR2 is SVGEGT. In DNA form, the CDR3 reads TGTGCCAGCAGTTCCGACGGCTTTAGCAATCAGCCCCAGCATTTT. Translation gives CASSSDGFSNQPQHF.

This clonotype was seen repeatedly, ten times or more. The V and J genes are TRBV6-5 and TRBJ2-7; possibly TRBD1 for D (5 bases). Germline V gives CDR1 MNHEY, CDR2 SVGAGI. The V end lost 5 bases, the J end lost 3 bases, and 14 bases lay between the germline ends. This CDR3 contains 14 residues. The CDR3 loop reads CASSLTGLIYEQYF. CDR3 nucleotide sequence: TGTGCCAGCAGTCTTACAGGTCTAATCTACGAGCAGTACTTC.

This clonotype has a count of ten or more. The V call is TRBV3-1, the J call TRBJ1-6; 9 bases map to TRBD1. Unmatched junction bases numbered 3, after V lost 1 base and J lost 14 bases. CDR3 size: 13 residues. Per germline, CDR1 LGHDT and CDR2 YNNKEL (reference sequence). CDR3 DNA: TGTGCCAGCAGCCAAGGACAGGGGGGCGCCCTCCACTTT. It specifies CASSQGQGGALHF.

In its sample, this clonotype was seen many times. This sequence joins TRBV4-1 and TRBJ1-1; possible D gene TRBD1, 6 bases. The CDR3 runs to 14 residues. CDR1 is MGHRA and CDR2 is YSYEKL in the germline V gene. V lost 0 bases to trimming and J lost 5 bases, with 10 bases between them. The CDR3 DNA reads TGCGCCAGCAGCCAAGATCAGGGGATGACTGAAGCTTTCTTT. Translating it yields CASSQDQGMTEAFF.

This clonotype appeared a few times. The chain couples TRBV18 to TRBJ1-1; D remains ambiguous. With 0 bases removed from V and 1 base from J, the gap between germline ends came to 3 bases. Germline CDR1 is KGHSH and CDR2 is LQKENI. CDR3 length: 13 residues. The DNA for the CDR3 is TGTGCCAGCTCACCACCGCAGAACACTGAAGCTTTCTTT. This sequence encodes CASSPPQNTEAFF.

By share of the sample, this clonotype is medium-sized. The gene calls are TRBV5-1 and TRBJ1-1, with no clear D. Trimming removed 0 bases at V and 5 bases at J, with 8 bases between. Germline CDR1 is SGHRS and CDR2 is YFSETQ. The CDR3 extends over 13 amino acids. The CDR3 is CASSLVVGTEAFF. CDR3 nucleotide sequence: TGCGCCAGCAGCTTGGTTGTAGGTACTGAAGCTTTCTTT.

The chain has TRBV5-1 and TRBJ1-1; 10 bases line up with TRBD1. CDR3 length equals 15 residues. Germline values: CDR1 SGHRS, CDR2 YFSETQ. V gave up 0 bases and J gave up 11 bases; unmatched junction bases: 10. The CDR3, as DNA: TGCGCCAGCAGCTTGGCCACCTTTGGGACAGGGGCGGCTTTCTTT. The encoded protein is CASSLATFGTGAAFF.

This clonotype has ten or more counts. The chain recombines TRBV7-2 with TRBJ2-3, with D perhaps matching TRBD2 (7 bases). Germline CDR1 is SGHTA and CDR2 is FQGNSA. V dropped 1 base and J dropped 9 bases, with 20 bases sitting between them. The CDR3 spans 16 residues. CDR3 region: CASSLVSSGGGGTQYF. CDR3 in DNA: TGTGCCAGCAGCTTAGTGTCCTCGGGGGGCGGCGGAACGCAGTATTTT. Supplemented by reference TRBV7-2 and TRBJ2-3, the full variable domain reads GAGVSQSPSNKVTEKGKDVELRCDPISGHTALYWYRQSLGQGLEFLIYFQGNSAPDKSGLPSDRFSAERTGGSVSTLTIQRTQQEDSAVYLCASSLVSSGGGGTQYFGPGTRLTVL.

This clonotype was picked up one time. V usage is TRBV11-3 and J usage is TRBJ2-2; TRBD2 agrees at 7 bases. Looked up from germline, CDR1 is SGHNT and CDR2 is YENEEA. The CDR3 consists of 16 residues. Trimming removed 5 bases from V and 6 bases from J; junction bases left unmatched: 12. CDR3 protein: CASSPVGRTSAGELFF. The CDR3 DNA is TGTGCCAGCAGCCCCGTAGGGCGCACTAGCGCCGGGGAGCTGTTTTTT.

This clonotype was observed at least ten times. The J gene is TRBJ2-1, the V gene TRBV7-8, with TRBD2 matching over 8 bases. V dropped 7 bases and J dropped 6; count of bases not matched to a gene: 11. The CDR3 runs 15 residues. Germline V gene sequence: CDR1 SGHVS, CDR2 FQNEAQ. The CDR3 DNA sequence: TGTGCCAGCACCCAGCGGGGGCCCCCAGGCAATGAGCAGTTCTTC. Residues: CASTQRGPPGNEQFF. The variable domain in full, with the rest retrieved from reference TRBV7-8 and TRBJ2-1, is GAGVSQSPRYKVAKRGQDVALRCDPISGHVSLFWYQQALGQGPEFLTYFQNEAQLDKSGLPSDRFFAERPEGSVSTLKIQRTQQEDSAVYLCASTQRGPPGNEQFFGPGTRLTVL.

This clonotype was observed many times. The V call is TRBV29-1, the J call TRBJ1-1; unclear D gene. The germline gives CDR1 SQVTM, CDR2 ANQGSEA. The CDR3 loop spans 13 amino acids. V was trimmed by 6 bases and J by 6 bases, leaving 17 bases between them. CDR3 DNA: TGCAGCGTGGCGAGCCAGTTGGTCCCTGAAGCTTTCTTT. Translation gives CSVASQLVPEAFF.